This TCR beta chain was identified in a study of graft-versus-host responses after intestinal transplantation. Details on this clone: Its antigen is as yet unknown.

The data were produced by immunoSEQ multiplex PCR, yet TCRdb's version contains in-frame clones alone and is incomplete. Of roughly 92,000 clones listed, about 85% are singletons. V lost 3 bases to trimming and J lost 6 bases, with 11 bases between them. CDR1 is MNHEY and CDR2 is SMNVEV in the germline V gene (reference sequence). The CDR3 length is 13 residues. The sequencing used unstimulated CD4+ T cells sorted from spleen or lymph node cells, collected before transplant. This receptor was obtained from a human donor who was the organ donor for an intestinal transplant. V is TRBV27 and J is TRBJ2-5; D unclear. As DNA, the CDR3 is TGTGCCAGCAGTTTGACACAAAAAAAGACCCAGTACTTC. Its protein is CASSLTQKKTQYF.